This T cell receptor (beta chain) was documented in a study of blood T cells in healthy people across ages. As for the study in general: Template switching captured about one barcoded beta molecule per two T cells.

Through a sample-barcoded 5' primer and a J-beta primer mix, a second PCR was run for roughly 6 to 11 cycles. Each TCR beta cDNA got a 12-nucleotide random molecular identifier. TCRdb re-analysed the 5' RACE reads in MiXCR, keeping a single row per CDR3 protein. The table has about 670,000 distinct CDR3 sequences, approximately 40% seen once. Trimming stripped 7 bases from V and 2 bases from J, with 8 bases between. Per germline, CDR1 SQVTM and CDR2 ANQGSEA. This CDR3 spans 11 amino acids. The chain combines TRBV29-1 with TRBJ1-1; no clear D. This sequence was found in an elderly man in good health. Material: blood. CDR3 DNA: TGCAGCGGCCTCTTCAACACTGAAGCTTTCTTT. This encodes CSGLFNTEAFF.